The next 17 T cell receptor beta chains were all read from a single sample in a study of CD8+ T cells in alopecia areata. Specified treatment: oral pan-JAK inhibitor, 5-10 mg twice daily. Sequencing templates came from extracted RNA that was reverse transcribed into cDNA. Repertoires were generated with immunoSEQ multiplex PCR, while TCRdb's copy carries only in-frame clones and drops some. The sample includes around 140,000 clones, roughly 86% of them seen just once. The specimen was CD8+ T cells sorted from blood, collected at week 4, from a patient treated with tofacitinib. The source of these receptors is a human donor with alopecia areata.

The chain couples TRBV5-1 to TRBJ1-2, with D possibly matching TRBD1 (5 bases). CDR1 and CDR2 from the germline V gene are SGHRS and YFSETQ. Deletions cut 0 bases from V and 4 bases from J, with 13 bases between. The CDR3 contains 15 residues. In DNA, the CDR3 is TGCGCCAGCAGCTTGGGAGAGGGGAACGGCTATGGCTACACCTTC. The encoded protein is CASSLGEGNGYGYTF. Together with reference TRBV5-1 and TRBJ1-2, the CDR3 gives the full variable domain: KAGVTQTPRYLIKTRGQQVTLSCSPISGHRSVSWYQQTPGQGLQFLFEYFSETQRNKGNFPGRFSGRQFSNSRSEMNVSTLELGDSALYLCASSLGEGNGYGYTFGSGTRLTVV.

V is TRBV5-4 and J is TRBJ1-1, with D hard to call. Trimming cost V 2 bases and J 6 bases, with 8 bases left between them. This CDR3 has 12 residues. Germline V lookup: CDR1 SGHNT, CDR2 YYREEE (reference sequence). The CDR3 nucleotides are TGTGCCAGCAGCTTTGAGGTAGCTGAAGCTTTCTTT. It specifies CASSFEVAEAFF.

The V call is TRBV29-1, the J call TRBJ1-2; D remains ambiguous. Germline CDR1 is SQVTM and CDR2 is ANQGSEA. The germline V and J ends were trimmed by 8 bases and 0 bases, with 16 bases remaining between them. This CDR3 region has 14 residues. The CDR3 loop is CSSKDGRANYGYTF. DNA of the CDR3: TGCAGCTCGAAGGATGGCAGAGCTAACTATGGCTACACCTTC.

Concerning this clone itself: A junction boundary mismatches the germline segment, possibly from a read error. The rearrangement joins TRBV7-7 to TRBJ2-7, with D maybe TRBD2 (5 bases). The germline V gene has CDR1 SSHAT and CDR2 FNYEAQ (reference sequence). The CDR3 runs 13 residues. CDR3: CASSLAESGEQYF. Here the CDR3 DNA reads TGTGCTAGCAGCTTAGCAGAGAGCGGCGAGCAGTACTTC.

Remarks on this clone: This sample includes further DNA sequences coding for the same CDR3. This chain connects TRBV27 to TRBJ2-7; D possibly corresponds to TRBD2 (6 bases). Trimming took 0 bases from V and 7 from J, leaving 7 bases between them. This CDR3 comprises 12 residues. Germline CDR1 and CDR2: MNHEY and SMNVEV (reference sequence). This CDR3 is CASSLSGREQYF. CDR3 DNA sequence: TGTGCCAGCAGTTTATCGGGGAGGGAGCAGTACTTC.

This sequence joins TRBV7-8 and TRBJ2-5; D gene uncertain. V was clipped by 1 base and J by 4 bases, with 19 bases between them. In germline, CDR1 is SGHVS, CDR2 FQNEAQ. CDR3 length: 17 residues. The CDR3 DNA is TGTGCCAGCAGCTTAGAGATTGGGCCCGCGCTTGGAGAGACCCAGTACTTC. Translated, it gives CASSLEIGPALGETQYF. Complete variable domain (other parts from reference TRBV7-8 and TRBJ2-5): GAGVSQSPRYKVAKRGQDVALRCDPISGHVSLFWYQQALGQGPEFLTYFQNEAQLDKSGLPSDRFFAERPEGSVSTLKIQRTQQEDSAVYLCASSLEIGPALGETQYFGPGTRLLVL.

The chain joins TRBV7-7 to TRBJ2-2; perhaps D is TRBD1 or TRBD2 (5 bases each). Germline V gene lookup returns CDR1 SSHAT and CDR2 FNYEAQ (reference sequence). V shed 4 bases and J shed 5 bases, with 14 bases lying between them. The CDR3 extends over 15 amino acids. This CDR3 is CASSSGPKGTGELFF. The CDR3, as DNA: TGTGCCAGCAGCTCGGGACCAAAAGGGACCGGGGAGCTGTTTTTT.

The rearrangement uses TRBV28 and TRBJ2-7, with D uncertain. The ends were cut back, 6 bases at V and 2 bases at J, with 8 bases in the middle. From germline, CDR1 is MDHEN and CDR2 SYDVKM. The CDR3 is 12 residues long. The CDR3 coding sequence is TGTGCCAGCAGCCCATCGACCTACGAGCAGTACTTC. Its protein is CASSPSTYEQYF.

J is TRBJ2-7 and V is TRBV29-1; 13 positions agree with TRBD2. The germline CDR1 and CDR2 sequences are SQVTM and ANQGSEA. Losses at the gene ends were 6 bases for V and 3 bases for J; bases not matched to a gene: 2. CDR3 size: 13 residues. The DNA of the CDR3 is TGCAGCGTCGGGACTAGCGGGGTCTACGAGCAGTACTTC. It is translated as CSVGTSGVYEQYF.

The chain uses TRBV29-1 and TRBJ2-3; tentatively, D is TRBD2 (5 bases). The CDR3 is 16 amino acids. Germline V gene data show CDR1 as SQVTM and CDR2 as ANQGSEA. Trimming took off 1 base at V and 7 bases at J, with 21 bases between the two ends. This chain's CDR3 is CSVEGGRSTLGNTQYF. The DNA of the CDR3 is TGCAGCGTTGAAGGAGGGAGAAGCACTCTGGGTAATACGCAGTATTTT.

This chain uses TRBV6-1 with TRBJ2-5; D ambiguous. Trimming removed 6 bases at V and 3 bases at J, with 17 bases between. The CDR3 consists of 15 residues. Germline values: CDR1 MNHNS, CDR2 SASEGT. The CDR3 DNA sequence: TGTGCCAGCAGGACGGATGCCGTTTGGAAAGAGACCCAGTACTTC. It yields the protein CASRTDAVWKETQYF.

This clone was seen a few times. The rearrangement joins TRBV7-3 to TRBJ1-4; possibly TRBD1 for D (5 bases). With 2 bases removed from V and 2 bases from J, the gap between germline ends came to 6 bases. Germline-derived CDR1 and CDR2 are SGHTA and FQGTGA. This CDR3 is 14 amino acids long. CDR3 coding DNA: TGTGCCAGCAGCTTAGGGGCGACTAATGAAAAACTGTTTTTT. Amino acids: CASSLGATNEKLFF. The full variable domain, rest sourced from reference TRBV7-3 and TRBJ1-4, is GAGVSQTPSNKVTEKGKYVELRCDPISGHTALYWYRQSLGQGPEFLIYFQGTGAADDSGLPNDRFFAVRPEGSVSTLKIQRTERGDSAVYLCASSLGATNEKLFFGSGTQLSVL.

This clone was picked up one time. The V and J genes are TRBV10-3 and TRBJ1-1; D unclear. With 5 bases removed from V and 6 bases from J, the gap between germline ends came to 10 bases. Germline V lookup: CDR1 ENHRY, CDR2 SYGVKD. The CDR3 length is 12 residues. CDR3 nucleotides: TGTGCCATCAGTCGCGGGGTTCCTGAAGCTTTCTTT. It is translated as CAISRGVPEAFF.

This chain joins TRBV29-1 and TRBJ2-7; D not resolved. Germline V gene lookup returns CDR1 SQVTM and CDR2 ANQGSEA. CDR3 length equals 12 residues. Trimming stripped 6 bases from V and 4 bases from J, with 13 bases between. DNA for the CDR3: TGCAGCGTACTCGACGGAAGGTACGAGCAGTACTTC. Amino acids: CSVLDGRYEQYF.

The rearrangement joins TRBV30 to TRBJ1-1; D call uncertain. V was trimmed by 3 bases and J by 2 bases, leaving 7 bases between them. CDR1 and CDR2 (germline): GTSNPN, SVGIG (reference sequence). The CDR3 is made up of 12 amino acids. This CDR3 reads CAWRTRNTEAFF. CDR3 DNA sequence: TGTGCCTGGAGAACCAGAAACACTGAAGCTTTCTTT.

This clone occurred a few times. Other DNA sequences in the same sample also yield this CDR3. The chain is built from TRBV7-9 and TRBJ2-3; D call uncertain. The V gene lost 4 bases and the J gene lost 3 bases, with 5 bases spanning the gap. Germline V gene lookup returns CDR1 SEHNR and CDR2 FQNEAQ (reference sequence). The CDR3 extends over 12 amino acids. CDR3 in amino acids: CASSSGTDTQYF. In nucleotides, the CDR3 is TGTGCCAGCAGCTCCGGGACAGATACGCAGTATTTT.

The chain has TRBV2 and TRBJ2-7; tentative D call: TRBD2 (5 bases). V shed 7 bases and J shed 0 bases, with 19 bases lying between them. Germline-derived CDR1 and CDR2 are SNHLY and FYNNEI. The CDR3 loop spans 16 amino acids. Here the CDR3 reads CASMQTEEVPSYEQYF. The CDR3 DNA follows: TGTGCCAGCATGCAGACCGAGGAGGTACCCTCCTACGAGCAGTACTTC.